These T cell receptor beta chains were read from a single sample in a study of T cell responses to AZD1222 COVID-19 vaccine. Sequencing used immunoSEQ multiplex PCR; TCRdb keeps in-frame clones, though not all of them. The table records some 110,000 clones, 80% to 90% of them present only once. The material sequenced was peripheral blood, taken on day 0 of MenACWY control vaccination. The receptors derive from an adult in good health. Both conserved end residues are part of each CDR3. Fields, in order: J gene, D gene, CDR3 length, V gene, CDR3 DNA, CDR3 protein. D genes are given only for firm matches.

J: TRBJ2-5; D: -; length: 13; V: TRBV7-3; DNA: TGTGCCAGCAGCTTAACAGGGGAAGAGACCCAGTACTTC; CDR3: CASSLTGEETQYF
J: TRBJ1-6; D: -; length: 17; V: TRBV3-1/TRBV3-2; DNA: TGTGCCAGCAACACGAGGGACCCACCCTTTGGGAATTCACCCCTCCACTTT; CDR3: CASNTRDPPFGNSPLHF
J: TRBJ1-1; D: -; length: 16; V: TRBV6-6; DNA: TGTGCCAGCAGTTACGGGTTTGGGGAAAGGGACACTGAAGCTTTCTTT; CDR3: CASSYGFGERDTEAFF
J: TRBJ1-1; D: TRBD1; length: 13; V: TRBV19; DNA: TGTGCCAGTAGTTGGACAGGGGGGACTGAAGCTTTCTTT; CDR3: CASSWTGGTEAFF
J: TRBJ1-6; D: -; length: 12; V: TRBV6-6; DNA: TGTGCTACGACAGGTTGGAATTCACCCCTCCACTTT; CDR3: CATTGWNSPLHF
J: TRBJ2-3; D: -; length: 13; V: TRBV5-1; DNA: TGCGCCACTAAAGGGGGGGGCACAGATACGCAGTATTTT; CDR3: CATKGGGTDTQYF
J: TRBJ1-1; D: -; length: 13; V: TRBV10-1; DNA: TGCGCCAAGACGATATGGGTGAACACTGAAGCTTTCTTT; CDR3: CAKTIWVNTEAFF
J: TRBJ1-1; D: -; length: 14; V: TRBV30; DNA: TGTGCCTGGAGGGGCTGGGCCGGGAACACTGAAGCTTTCTTT; CDR3: CAWRGWAGNTEAFF
J: TRBJ2-6; D: -; length: 14; V: TRBV18; DNA: TGTGCCAGCTCACCAGTACCTGGGGCCAACGTCCTGACTTTC; CDR3: CASSPVPGANVLTF
J: TRBJ2-3; D: -; length: 14; V: TRBV19; DNA: TGTGCCAGTAGTTCGACACCTAGCACAGATACGCAGTATTTT; CDR3: CASSSTPSTDTQYF